Presented here are 15 T cell receptor beta chains from one specimen sequenced in a study of T cells of healthy individuals. TCRdb reanalysed the 5' RACE reads using MiXCR and keeps one entry per CDR3 protein. The sample has some 85,000 distinct CDR3 sequences; around 5.1% are singletons. These TCRs come from a female donor in good health.

This rearrangement joins TRBV7-2 to TRBJ2-7, with 11 bases identical to TRBD2. Germline V CDR1 and CDR2: SGHTA, FQGNSA. The CDR3 length is 16 residues. J lost 3 bases, V lost 5 bases, and 9 bases had no gene match. CDR3 bases: TGTGCCAGCAGCCCCACGACTAGCGGGACGGGCTACGAGCAGTACTTC. This gives the protein CASSPTTSGTGYEQYF.

The sample holds a few counts of this clonotype. CDR3: CASSPGQGASNSPLHF. The CDR3 DNA is TGTGCCAGCAGCCCTGGACAGGGGGCATCGAATTCACCCCTCCACTTT. J is TRBJ1-6 and V is TRBV7-9; 11 positions match TRBD1. This CDR3 region has 16 residues. Per the germline V gene, CDR1 is SEHNR and CDR2 is FQNEAQ (reference sequence). V shed 5 bases and J 7 bases; nucleotides not matched to a gene: 7. The full variable domain, with the rest looked up from reference TRBV7-9 and TRBJ1-6, is DTGVSQNPRHKITKRGQNVTFRCDPISEHNRLYWYRQTLGQGPEFLTYFQNEAQLEKSRLLSDRFSAERPKGSFSTLEIQRTEQGDSAMYLCASSPGQGASNSPLHFGNGTRLTVT.

This clonotype has a count of ten or more. The V call is TRBV6-2 or TRBV6-3, the J call TRBJ1-2; no definite D call. Germline-derived CDR1 and CDR2 are MNHEY and SVGEGT. This CDR3 spans 13 amino acids. Trimming removed 0 bases at V and 5 bases at J, with 7 bases between. For the CDR3, the DNA is TGTGCCAGCAGTTACTCATCTTTTTATGGCTACACCTTC. Its protein is CASSYSSFYGYTF.

This clonotype was recorded a few times. In nucleotides, the CDR3 is TGCAGCGTTGCCGGGGCAGGGGGCACTCAGCCCCAGCATTTT. Its translation is CSVAGAGGTQPQHF. The gene calls are TRBV29-1 and TRBJ1-5; 8 bases are shared with TRBD1. The V gene's germline CDR1 is SQVTM and CDR2 ANQGSEA. The CDR3 runs 14 residues. J lost 6 bases, V lost 4 bases, and 8 bases had no gene match.

This clonotype was observed at least ten times. The chain couples TRBV6-5 to TRBJ1-1; perhaps TRBD1 as D (6 bases). This CDR3 is built from 14 residues. Trimming pared 7 bases from V and 5 bases from J, leaving 17 bases between. Germline V gene data show CDR1 as MNHEY and CDR2 as SVGAGI. CDR3 nucleotide sequence: TGTGCCAGCACAAACAGCAGGGGTCGGACTGAAGCTTTCTTT. It codes for CASTNSRGRTEAFF.

This rearrangement joins TRBV9 to TRBJ2-1, with D possibly matching TRBD2 (6 bases). The CDR3 has 13 residues. The V end lost 3 bases, the J end lost 7 bases, and 11 bases lay between the germline ends. In germline, CDR1 is SGDLS, CDR2 YYNGEE. This CDR3 is CASSETGANEQFF. CDR3 coding DNA: TGTGCCAGCAGCGAGACGGGAGCGAATGAGCAGTTCTTC. Drawing the rest from reference TRBV9 and TRBJ2-1, the complete variable domain is DSGVTQTPKHLITATGQRVTLRCSPRSGDLSVYWYQQSLDQGLQFLIQYYNGEERAKGNILERFSAQQFPDLHSELNLSSLELGDSALYFCASSETGANEQFFGPGTRLTVL.

This clonotype showed up just a few times. V is TRBV6-5 and J is TRBJ1-3; the D gene is possibly TRBD1 (5 bases). The CDR3 is 15 amino acids. V was clipped by 5 bases and J by 0 bases, with 11 bases between them. Germline loops: CDR1 MNHEY, CDR2 SVGAGI. The chain's CDR3 is CASSATGASGNTIYF. In DNA, the CDR3 is TGTGCCAGCAGTGCAACAGGTGCCTCTGGAAACACCATATATTTT.

This clonotype showed up just a few times. The genes are TRBV11-2 and TRBJ2-1; 9 bases are a match to TRBD1. With 5 bases clipped from V and 0 bases from J, the junction kept 2 bases outside the gene matches. Germline V lookup: CDR1 SGHAT, CDR2 FQNNGV. This CDR3 is 15 amino acids long. The CDR3 nucleotides read TGTGCCAGCAGCCGGGACAGGGCCTCCTACAATGAGCAGTTCTTC. Translation gives CASSRDRASYNEQFF.

The table lists this clonotype with many counts. The rearrangement uses TRBV6-5 and TRBJ2-7; tentative D call: TRBD1 (6 bases). The CDR3 is made up of 15 amino acids. Germline V lookup: CDR1 MNHEY, CDR2 SVGAGI. Trimming took 0 bases from V and 0 from J, leaving 9 bases between them. The CDR3 DNA reads as TGTGCCAGCAGTTACTCGACAGGCGCCTCCTACGAGCAGTACTTC. Protein sequence: CASSYSTGASYEQYF.

In this sample, this clonotype turned up many times. The J gene is TRBJ1-6, the V gene TRBV6-2 or TRBV6-3; D ambiguous. CDR1 is MNHEY and CDR2 is SVGEGT in the germline V gene. Trimming removed 2 bases from V and 0 bases from J, with 8 bases in between. The CDR3 sequence is 16 residues long. The CDR3 nucleotides are TGTGCCAGCAGTTACGGGCGGAGCTCCTATAATTCACCCCTCCACTTT. It encodes CASSYGRSSYNSPLHF.

This clonotype was seen many times. This chain links TRBV25-1 with TRBJ1-1, with D possibly TRBD1 on 6 matching bases. The CDR3 runs to 15 residues. V lost 4 bases and J 4 bases, leaving 16 bases between the germline ends. Germline lookup yields CDR1 MGHDK and CDR2 SYGVNS. The DNA of the CDR3 is TGTGCCAGCAGTGCAAACAGGGCCCGGATCACTGAAGCTTTCTTT. Protein sequence: CASSANRARITEAFF.

The table lists this clonotype with many counts. The chain is built from TRBV5-1 and TRBJ2-7; 9 bases are shared with TRBD1. CDR1 and CDR2 from the germline V gene are SGHRS and YFSETQ. V was clipped by 3 bases and J by 2 bases; unmatched bases: 6. CDR3 length: 15 amino acids. CDR3 in DNA: TGCGCCAGCAGCTGGGGGGACAGGGCCGCCTACGAGCAGTACTTC. Its protein is CASSWGDRAAYEQYF.

There are many counts of this clonotype. The chain has TRBV20-1 and TRBJ2-4; no reliable D call. The CDR3 extends over 14 amino acids. Trimming took 0 bases from V and 8 from J, leaving 14 bases between them. Looked up from germline, CDR1 is DFQATT and CDR2 is SNEGSKA (reference sequence). DNA for the CDR3: TGCAGTGCTAGAGAGCGAAAGCTTGTGGACATTCAGTACTTC. Translating it yields CSARERKLVDIQYF.

This clonotype occurred a few times. This sequence joins TRBV5-6 and TRBJ2-1; 9 bases agree with TRBD2. Losses at the gene ends were 2 bases for V and 7 bases for J; bases not matched to a gene: 1. CDR3 size: 13 residues. Looked up from germline, CDR1 is SGHDT and CDR2 is YYEEEE. The CDR3 region is CASSLLAGNEQFF. CDR3 in DNA: TGTGCCAGCAGCTTACTAGCGGGTAATGAGCAGTTCTTC.

This clonotype came up many times. This chain's CDR3 is CASSTSGSLYEQYF. Written as DNA, the CDR3 is TGCGCCAGCAGTACTAGCGGGAGTCTGTACGAGCAGTACTTC. V is TRBV10-2 and J is TRBJ2-7, with 11 bases identical to TRBD2. The CDR3 has 14 amino acids. The J segment lost 4 bases and the V segment lost 5 bases, leaving 4 bases of the junction unmatched. Germline loops: CDR1 WSHSY, CDR2 SAAADI.